Shown below are 5 T cell receptor beta chains from a single sample sequenced in a study of cytomegalovirus exposure and HLA in healthy donors. Primers: 60 Vbeta forward and 13 Jbeta reverse. TCRdb keeps only in-frame clones here, not all; method: immunoSEQ multiplex PCR. The table has 35,000 to 45,000 clones, roughly half seen once. The source material was PBMCs. The receptors stem from a human donor in good health.

V and J are TRBV19 and TRBJ2-3; 12 bases line up with TRBD1. This CDR3 spans 14 amino acids. Germline V CDR1 and CDR2: LNHDA, SQIVND (reference sequence). V lost 1 base and J lost 8; bases outside the gene matches: 1. The CDR3 nucleotides read TGTGCCAGTAGTATAGGGGACAGGGGGCCTACGCAGTATTTT. It yields the protein CASSIGDRGPTQYF.

This clone was found a few times. J is TRBJ2-3 and V is TRBV12-5, with D possibly matching TRBD2 (7 bases). This CDR3 contains 16 residues. Germline loops: CDR1 LGHNT, CDR2 FRNRAP. Trimming removed 6 bases from V and 3 bases from J, with 19 bases in between. CDR3 amino acids: CASGGGQGGRTDTQYF. CDR3 nucleotide sequence: TGTGCTAGTGGCGGGGGGCAGGGTGGGAGAACAGATACGCAGTATTTT.

The chain is built from TRBV18 and TRBJ2-1, with 10 bases matching TRBD1. Looked up from germline, CDR1 is KGHSH and CDR2 is LQKENI. The CDR3 has 13 residues. Trimming removed 6 bases from V and 6 bases from J; junction bases left unmatched: 2. CDR3 DNA sequence: TGTGCCAGCTCGCGGACAGGGGGCAATGAGCAGTTCTTC. Translation: CASSRTGGNEQFF.

V usage is TRBV28 and J usage is TRBJ2-3; 10 positions match TRBD2. The CDR3 is made up of 19 amino acids. V gave up 1 base and J gave up 1 base; unmatched junction bases: 11. The germline V gene encodes CDR1 MDHEN and CDR2 SYDVKM. CDR3 loop: CASSLLFSGRTVRTDTQYF. The CDR3 DNA reads as TGTGCCAGCAGTTTATTATTTAGCGGGAGGACCGTCCGCACAGATACGCAGTATTTT.

The rearrangement joins TRBV7-2 to TRBJ2-7, with 13 nucleotides matching TRBD2. The J segment lost 2 bases and the V segment lost 5 bases, leaving 6 bases of the junction unmatched. CDR1 and CDR2 from the germline V gene are SGHTA and FQGNSA. This CDR3 is built from 16 residues. The CDR3 bases are TGTGCCAGCAGCCTCGGGACTAGCGGGGCAGCCTACGAGCAGTACTTC. It specifies CASSLGTSGAAYEQYF.